The next 13 T cell receptor beta chains were all read from a single sample in a study of T cells in Graves' hyperthyroidism and ophthalmopathy. What was amplified from RNA transcripts were TCR beta CDR3 regions. During a first-round RT-PCR of the TCR CDR3, the HTBI primer set was used. TCRdb redid the calling of the multiplex PCR reads with MiXCR, one entry per CDR3 protein. The table lists approximately 720,000 distinct CDR3 sequences, about 17% of them singletons, with 16% in the top ten. The specimen sequenced was blood. Receptor source: a woman aged 45-65 years with Graves' hyperthyroidism that later progressed to Graves' ophthalmopathy.

The chain combines TRBV6-1 with TRBJ1-2, with D possibly being TRBD1 (6 bases). CDR1 is MNHNS, CDR2 SASEGT, per germline. V lost 6 bases, J lost 4 bases, and 12 bases lay in between. The CDR3 length is 13 residues. The CDR3 DNA follows: TGTGCCAGCAGCTACCAGGGGATCTATGGCTACACCTTC. The encoded protein is CASSYQGIYGYTF.

This clonotype was seen a few times. The V and J genes are TRBV10-3 and TRBJ2-1; 7 bases line up with TRBD2. The CDR3 runs to 15 residues. V was clipped by 3 bases and J by 1 base; unmatched bases: 3. Germline V gives CDR1 ENHRY, CDR2 SYGVKD. The DNA for the CDR3 is TGTGCCATCAGTGATTACGGGGGGTCCTACAATGAGCAGTTCTTC. Its translation: CAISDYGGSYNEQFF.

This chain joins TRBV27 and TRBJ2-2; TRBD1 might be the D (5 bases). V lost 8 bases and J lost 0, with 7 bases in between. CDR1 and CDR2 from the germline V gene are MNHEY and SMNVEV (reference sequence). The CDR3 is 13 amino acids. CDR3 sequence reads: CASEQANTGELFF. The CDR3 bases are TGTGCCAGCGAACAGGCGAACACCGGGGAGCTGTTTTTT.

The table lists this clonotype with many counts. The V and J genes are TRBV18 and TRBJ2-1; no clear D gene. Germline V gene data show CDR1 as KGHSH and CDR2 as LQKENI. The CDR3 runs to 16 residues. V dropped 0 bases and J dropped 0 bases, with 9 bases sitting between them. The CDR3 spells CASSPPVTHSYNEQFF. The CDR3 bases are TGTGCCAGCTCACCACCCGTGACACACTCCTACAATGAGCAGTTCTTC.

This clonotype was found once. The chain employs TRBV7-2 and TRBJ2-7, with D unresolved. This CDR3 has 12 residues. The V end lost 1 base, the J end lost 6 bases, and 7 bases lay between the germline ends. Looked up from germline, CDR1 is SGHTA and CDR2 is FQGNSA. The CDR3 nucleotides read TGTGCCAGCAGCTTAGGCCGGCCCGAGCAGTACTTC. It encodes CASSLGRPEQYF.

The chain carries TRBV30 and TRBJ2-1; perhaps TRBD2 as D (7 bases). Between the trimmed V and J ends, which lost 4 bases and 6 bases, there was a span of 13 bases. The CDR3 consists of 13 residues. Germline V gene lookup returns CDR1 GTSNPN and CDR2 SVGIG (reference sequence). The CDR3 DNA is TGTGCCTGGATTCGGGGGGCCCCCAATGAGCAGTTCTTC. Protein: CAWIRGAPNEQFF.

This clonotype was seen at least ten times. V usage is TRBV12-3 or TRBV12-4 and J usage is TRBJ1-2; 8 bases match TRBD1. Trimming removed 4 bases from V and 4 bases from J; junction bases left unmatched: 11. The CDR3 extends over 16 amino acids. The CDR3 region is CASSWLRDRSIYGYTF. DNA of the CDR3: TGTGCCAGCAGTTGGCTCAGGGACAGGAGCATCTATGGCTACACCTTC.

This chain joins TRBV20-1 and TRBJ1-2; D is ambiguous. V was trimmed by 0 bases and J by 0 bases, leaving 5 bases between them. Germline CDR1 is DFQATT and CDR2 is SNEGSKA (reference sequence). CDR3 size: 13 residues. In DNA form, the CDR3 reads TGCAGTGCTAGAGACACAGCTAACTATGGCTACACCTTC. Protein sequence: CSARDTANYGYTF.

This clonotype came up many times. V is TRBV30 and J is TRBJ2-3; no definite D call. The length of the CDR3 is 13 residues. Looked up from germline, CDR1 is GTSNPN and CDR2 is SVGIG (reference sequence). V lost 2 bases and J lost 4, with 10 bases in between. The CDR3 loop is CAWSHRVSDTQYF. The CDR3 DNA sequence: TGTGCCTGGAGTCACCGGGTATCAGATACGCAGTATTTT.

This clonotype was seen at least ten times. The chain recombines TRBV12-3 or TRBV12-4 with TRBJ2-3; no definite D call. The CDR3 runs to 12 residues. The V gene lost 4 bases and the J gene lost 2 bases, with 4 bases spanning the gap. The CDR3 protein is CASSSTTDTQYF. The DNA for the CDR3 is TGTGCCAGCAGTTCCACCACAGATACGCAGTATTTT.

The sample holds many counts of this clonotype. The V gene is TRBV11-3, the J gene TRBJ2-1; 13 bases are shared with TRBD2. This CDR3 is 18 amino acids long. Germline loops: CDR1 SGHNT, CDR2 YENEEA. The V segment lost 5 bases and the J segment 4 bases; nucleotides outside the gene matches: 11. The CDR3 DNA reads TGTGCCAGCAGCCAAACTAGCGGGGGGGTTCTGAGGTACAATGAGCAGTTCTTC. This gives the protein CASSQTSGGVLRYNEQFF.

This clonotype was seen a handful of times. V usage is TRBV9 and J usage is TRBJ2-2; maybe TRBD2 (5 bases). The germline V gene encodes CDR1 SGDLS and CDR2 YYNGEE. The CDR3 extends over 15 amino acids. The V end was cut by 1 base, the J end by 2 bases, with 9 bases between. For the CDR3, the DNA is TGTGCCAGCAGCGTATCCGGGGAAAACACCGGGGAGCTGTTTTTT. It is translated as CASSVSGENTGELFF.

This clonotype was detected many times. The chain is built from TRBV18 and TRBJ1-1; D not resolved. Per the germline V gene, CDR1 is KGHSH and CDR2 is LQKENI. CDR3 length: 13 residues. The V and J ends lost 1 base and 5 bases respectively, with 8 bases between them. The CDR3 loop reads CASSPRRYTEAFF. DNA of the CDR3: TGTGCCAGCTCACCACGGAGGTATACTGAAGCTTTCTTT.